These T cell receptor beta chains were read from a single sample in a study of T cell responses to AZD1222 COVID-19 vaccine. The protocol was immunoSEQ multiplex PCR, while the TCRdb copy is restricted to in-frame clones and leaves out a portion. The table shows fewer than 150,000 clones, with over 75% occurring only once. The sequenced sample was peripheral blood, obtained 28 days after the second AZD1222 dose. The receptors derive from an adult who received the AZD1222 COVID-19 vaccine. The CDR3 runs from the conserved cysteine through the conserved F or W. The D gene is left open where the match is weak. Only some rows state a clone size, as once, few, many or a class for expanded clones.

abundance	v_gene	d_gene	j_gene	CDR3nt	CDR3aa
once	TRBV5-1	NA	TRBJ1-1	TGCGCCAGCAGCTTCACGGGTCTCAGGCAGAACACTGAAGCTTTCTTT	CASSFTGLRQNTEAFF
NA	TRBV12-3/TRBV12-4	NA	TRBJ1-1	TGTGCCAGCAGACTCGGGACATCGGGAGCTTTCTTT	CASRLGTSGAFF
NA	TRBV3-1/TRBV3-2	NA	TRBJ1-2	TGTGCCAGCAGCCAAGTGATGCGCCGCTATGGCTACACCTTC	CASSQVMRRYGYTF
once	TRBV24-1	NA	TRBJ1-5	TGTGCCACCTCTTGTCTGCCCTTTGAAGGGCGAAGAGTCCAGCATTTT	CATSCLPFEGRRVQHF
NA	TRBV13	NA	TRBJ2-1	TGTGCCAGCAGCTTATACAGGGACTTCTACAATGAGCAGTTCTTC	CASSLYRDFYNEQFF
NA	TRBV7-9	NA	TRBJ2-1	TGTGCCAGCAGCTTAGGTCCGATGACGGCGGAAATGCAGTTCTTC	CASSLGPMTAEMQFF
once	TRBV6-2/TRBV6-3	TRBD1	TRBJ1-2	TGTGCCAGCAGTTACCCCGGGACAGGTGAATATGGCTACACCTTC	CASSYPGTGEYGYTF
NA	TRBV2	TRBD2	TRBJ2-3	TGTGCCAGCAGTGACGCACTAGCGGGGGGTGAAGATACGCAGTATTTT	CASSDALAGGEDTQYF
NA	TRBV10-3	NA	TRBJ2-7	TGTGCCATCAGTGGGGGGTTGGAGCAGTACTTC	CAISGGLEQYF
NA	TRBV4-2	TRBD2	TRBJ2-2	TGTCCCAGCACCCAAGCCCGGGGGGGGTTGTCCGGGGAGCTGTTTTTT	CPSTQARGGLSGELFF
NA	TRBV27	TRBD1	TRBJ2-3	TGTGCCAGCAGTCCTGAGCCACAGGGGACAGATACGCAGTATTTT	CASSPEPQGTDTQYF
NA	TRBV19	TRBD1	TRBJ2-7	TGTGCCAGTAGTGACTCGGGACAGGGTGAGGACGAGCAGTACTTC	CASSDSGQGEDEQYF
NA	TRBV5-4	NA	TRBJ1-1	TGTGCCAGCAGCTTGACAGGGAATTTTGAGGCTGAAGCTTTCTTT	CASSLTGNFEAEAFF
NA	TRBV5-5	NA	TRBJ1-1	TGTGCCAGCAGCAGGGACATGGGATTTGAAGCTTTCTTT	CASSRDMGFEAFF
NA	TRBV18	NA	TRBJ2-7	TGTGCCAGCTCGCAAACAGGTTCCTACGAGCAGTACTTC	CASSQTGSYEQYF
NA	TRBV18	NA	TRBJ2-7	TGTGCCAGCTCACCAATCAGGGGTACCTACGAGCAGTACTTC	CASSPIRGTYEQYF
few	TRBV7-2	NA	TRBJ2-7	TGTGCCAGCAGCTTGCAGGTTAGCGAGCAGTACTTC	CASSLQVSEQYF
few	TRBV27	NA	TRBJ2-1	TGTGCCAGCAGTTTATCTGTGGCACCCTACAATGAGCAGTTCTTC	CASSLSVAPYNEQFF
NA	TRBV13	TRBD2	TRBJ2-1	TGTGCCAGCAGCTTATATGCTAGCGGGGGAGCATACAATGAGCAGTTCTTC	CASSLYASGGAYNEQFF
NA	TRBV11-2	TRBD1	TRBJ2-3	TGTGCCAGCAGCTTAGAATCTGACAGGGGGAAGTATTTT	CASSLESDRGKYF
NA	TRBV5-6	NA	TRBJ1-1	TGTGCCAGCAGCTTGGTGCATACCATCACTGAAGCTTTCTTT	CASSLVHTITEAFF
NA	TRBV13	NA	TRBJ2-7	TGTGCCAGCAGCTTAGGCCTTCAGAGCTCCTACGAGCAGTACTTC	CASSLGLQSSYEQYF
NA	TRBV10-1	NA	TRBJ2-1	TGCGCCAGCAGTGAGGAGCTCTCCTACAATGAGCAGTTCTTC	CASSEELSYNEQFF
NA	TRBV30	NA	TRBJ2-7	TGTGCCTGGAGTGTGGGGGGAGCCTACGAGCAGTACTTC	CAWSVGGAYEQYF
NA	TRBV11-2	TRBD2	TRBJ2-7	TGTGCCAGCAGCCCGCGACTCCGGGCCCTAGCGGGAGACGCCTACGAGCAGTACTTC	CASSPRLRALAGDAYEQYF
once	TRBV7-2	TRBD2	TRBJ2-1	TGTGCCAGCAGCCCCTATAGCGGGGGCCCGGGCAATGAGCAGTTCTTC	CASSPYSGGPGNEQFF
NA	TRBV3-1/TRBV3-2	TRBD1	TRBJ1-2	TGTGCCAGCAGCCAAGGACTAACAGGGGGCGCGGGATTGGGCTACACCTTC	CASSQGLTGGAGLGYTF
NA	TRBV5-1	NA	TRBJ2-2	TGCGCCAGCACCCCCGGGACATTCTACACCGGGGAGCTGTTTTTT	CASTPGTFYTGELFF
NA	TRBV6-2/TRBV6-3	TRBD1	TRBJ2-5	TGTGCCAGCAGTGACAGGGGTCGGGAGACCCAGTACTTC	CASSDRGRETQYF
NA	TRBV5-1	NA	TRBJ2-7	TGCGCCAGCAGCTTGGGGGCCAGTACTAGCTATCACGAGCAGTACTTC	CASSLGASTSYHEQYF
NA	TRBV5-1	TRBD2	TRBJ2-3	TGCGCCAGCAAACTAGCGGGGGAGACAGATACGCAGTATTTT	CASKLAGETDTQYF
NA	TRBV2	NA	TRBJ1-2	TGTGCCAGCAGTGATGAGGTCTGGAATGGCTACACCTTC	CASSDEVWNGYTF
NA	TRBV5-1	TRBD1	TRBJ1-1	TGCGCCAGCAGCTTAAGGGGGCGGGTAAAGAACACTGAAGCTTTCTTT	CASSLRGRVKNTEAFF
NA	TRBV28	NA	TRBJ2-6	TGTGCCAGCACCTCGGGCGAACCGGGGGCCAACGTCCTGACTTTC	CASTSGEPGANVLTF
NA	TRBV5-6	TRBD1	TRBJ2-4	TGTGCCAGCAGGCCCTGGACAGGGCAAAACATTCAGTACTTC	CASRPWTGQNIQYF
NA	TRBV29-1	TRBD1	TRBJ1-4	TGCAGCGTTGATGGGGGGACAGCTGGGAAACTGTTTTTT	CSVDGGTAGKLFF
NA	TRBV18	NA	TRBJ2-2	TGTGCCAGCTCACTTACAGACTCGGACAGCACCGGGGAGCTGTTTTTT	CASSLTDSDSTGELFF
NA	TRBV7-3	NA	TRBJ1-2	TGTGCCAGCAGCTTAACTCCGGCAGGGGCTATGGGGTATGGCTACACCTTC	CASSLTPAGAMGYGYTF
NA	TRBV30	NA	TRBJ1-3	TGTGCCTGGAGTGTCGGGGGCTCTGGAAACACCATATATTTT	CAWSVGGSGNTIYF
NA	TRBV7-2	NA	TRBJ1-2	TGTGCCAGCAGCTTAGGGTCTTGGGGGAGTTACGGCTACACCTTC	CASSLGSWGSYGYTF
NA	TRBV5-1	NA	TRBJ1-2	TGCGCCAGCAGCTCCGACAGTCATAACTATGGCTACACCTTC	CASSSDSHNYGYTF
NA	TRBV7-6	TRBD1	TRBJ1-2	TGTGCCAGCAGCTTATCATATCCGGGACAGTCCTATGGCTACACCTTC	CASSLSYPGQSYGYTF
NA	TRBV5-1	TRBD1	TRBJ1-2	TGCGCCAGCAGCTTGGGGTACGGACAGGGCCTTTCAGGGTACACCTTC	CASSLGYGQGLSGYTF
NA	TRBV6-4	NA	TRBJ1-2	TGTGCCAGCAGTGACTCGAGTCAGGCGGGTGGCTACACCTTC	CASSDSSQAGGYTF
NA	TRBV3-1/TRBV3-2	TRBD1	TRBJ1-6	TGTGCCAGCAGCCAAGAAGGGGGCGGTTCACCCCTCCACTTT	CASSQEGGGSPLHF
NA	TRBV28	NA	TRBJ2-7	TGTGCCAGCAGGCCCGGGACAACTACCTACGAGCAGTACTTC	CASRPGTTTYEQYF
NA	TRBV4-1	NA	TRBJ2-6	TGCGCCAGCAGCCCTTCTTGGCAGGGGTCTGGGGCCAACGTCCTGACTTTC	CASSPSWQGSGANVLTF
few	TRBV5-1	NA	TRBJ2-1	TGCGCCAGCAGCTTGGTGGGTGTCGGTGAGCAGTTCTTC	CASSLVGVGEQFF
NA	TRBV18	NA	TRBJ1-1	TGTGCCAGCTCACCTACCACCGTCTATTCAGTGGAAGCTTTCTTT	CASSPTTVYSVEAFF
NA	TRBV6-5	NA	TRBJ1-3	TGTGCCAGCAGCCTGCTGCTGGGGGCTGGAAACACCATATATTTT	CASSLLLGAGNTIYF
NA	TRBV7-2	NA	TRBJ1-4	TGTGCCAGCAGCCCCTTGGCTAATGAAAAACTGTTTTTT	CASSPLANEKLFF
NA	TRBV6-5	TRBD1	TRBJ1-1	TGTGCCAGCAGGGACAGGGGTTACACTGAAGCTTTCTTT	CASRDRGYTEAFF
NA	TRBV10-3	TRBD1	TRBJ1-5	TGTGCCATCAGTAAAACAGGGGAGGGCAATCAGCCCCAGCATTTT	CAISKTGEGNQPQHF
NA	TRBV5-1	NA	TRBJ1-4	TGCGCCAGCAGCCAAACCGGGACGTTAAATGAAAAACTGTTTTTT	CASSQTGTLNEKLFF
NA	TRBV7-9	NA	TRBJ2-7	TGTGCCAGCAGCTTAGCCGGACTGAGCTACGAGCAGTACTTC	CASSLAGLSYEQYF